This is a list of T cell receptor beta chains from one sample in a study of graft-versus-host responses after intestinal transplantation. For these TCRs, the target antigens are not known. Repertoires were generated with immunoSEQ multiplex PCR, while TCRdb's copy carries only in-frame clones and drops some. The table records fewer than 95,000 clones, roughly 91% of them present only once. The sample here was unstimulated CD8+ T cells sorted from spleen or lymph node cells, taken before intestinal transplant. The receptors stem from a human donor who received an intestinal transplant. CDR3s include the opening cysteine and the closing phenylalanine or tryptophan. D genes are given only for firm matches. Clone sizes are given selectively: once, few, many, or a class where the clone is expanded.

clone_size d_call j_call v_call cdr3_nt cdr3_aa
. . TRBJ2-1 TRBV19 TGTGCCAGTAGTCGGGACATCGAGACCCTAAGCTCCTACAATGAGCAGTTCTTC CASSRDIETLSSYNEQFF
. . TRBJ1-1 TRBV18 TGTGCCAGCGCGGCGTTAGACACTGAAGCTTTCTTT CASAALDTEAFF
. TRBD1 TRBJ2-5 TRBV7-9 TGTGCCAGCAGCTTATTGGACAGGGGGCTTCAAGAGACCCAGTACTTC CASSLLDRGLQETQYF
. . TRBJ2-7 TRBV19 TGTGCCAGTAGTATAGGCCAGGGGCTGTCCTACGAGCAGTACTTC CASSIGQGLSYEQYF
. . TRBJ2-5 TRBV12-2 TGTGCAAGTCGAGAGTCCCGGGACTCACCCGGGACTAGCGTCCTGGGGGAGACCCAGTACTTC CASRESRDSPGTSVLGETQYF
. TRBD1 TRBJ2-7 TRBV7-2 TGTGCCAGCAGCTTTGGGACAGGGGGCTACGAGCAGTACTTC CASSFGTGGYEQYF
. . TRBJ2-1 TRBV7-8 TGTGCCAGCAGCTTATGGAACCGGCGGGGGCCATACAATGAGCAGTTCTTC CASSLWNRRGPYNEQFF
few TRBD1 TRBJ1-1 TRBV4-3 TGCGCCAGCAGCCATGACAGGGGAGGGCCTGAAGCTTTCTTT CASSHDRGGPEAFF
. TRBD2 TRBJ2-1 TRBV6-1 TGTGCCAGCAGTCCAACTAGCGGGGGGTCCGATGAGCAGTTCTTC CASSPTSGGSDEQFF
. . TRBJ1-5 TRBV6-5 TGTGCCAGCAGCGCGGGGGATAGCAATCAGCCCCAGCATTTT CASSAGDSNQPQHF
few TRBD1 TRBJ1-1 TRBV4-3 TGCGCCAGCAGCCAAGTGACAGGGGGACACACTGAAGCTTTCTTT CASSQVTGGHTEAFF
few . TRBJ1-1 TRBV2 TGTGCCAGCAGTGAAGCCGAGGGATACACTGAAGCTTTCTTT CASSEAEGYTEAFF
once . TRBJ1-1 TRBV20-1 TGCAGTGCTCAACAGAACACTGAAGCTTTCTTT CSAQQNTEAFF
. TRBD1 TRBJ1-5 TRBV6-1 TGTGCCAGCAGTGGGGGGGACAGGGATGACAGCAATCAGCCCCAGCATTTT CASSGGDRDDSNQPQHF
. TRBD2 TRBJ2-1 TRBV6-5 TGTGCCAGCAGCCAGACTAGCGGGGGCTCCAATGAGCAGTTCTTC CASSQTSGGSNEQFF
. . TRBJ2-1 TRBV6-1 TGTGCCAGCAGTGAGTCCGGGACTCATTTTTCCTACAATGAGCAGTTCTTC CASSESGTHFSYNEQFF
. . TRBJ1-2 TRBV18 TGTGCCAGCTCACCAGTAACTTCAGGGGAGCTAGACTATGGCTACACCTTC CASSPVTSGELDYGYTF
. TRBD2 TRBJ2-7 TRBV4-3 TGCGCCAGCAGCCAAGAAAGCGGGGCTTTTCGATACGAGCAGTACTTC CASSQESGAFRYEQYF
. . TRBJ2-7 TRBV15 TGTGCCACCAGCAGACAGCGAAACTACGAGCAGTACTTC CATSRQRNYEQYF
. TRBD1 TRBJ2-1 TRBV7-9 TGTGCCAGCAGCTCCCGGGACAGGGTGGGCCAAACTATAGGTGAGCAGTTCTTC CASSSRDRVGQTIGEQFF
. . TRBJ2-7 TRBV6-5 TGTGCCACGTTCAGGGGCGCGGGCTACGAGCAGTACTTC CATFRGAGYEQYF
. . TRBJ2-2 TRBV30 TGTGCCTGGAGTCATAAGGGACACATCACCGGGGAGCTGTTTTTT CAWSHKGHITGELFF
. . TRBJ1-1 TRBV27 TGTGCCAGCAGTTTGGGCCCTAACACTGAAGCTTTCTTT CASSLGPNTEAFF
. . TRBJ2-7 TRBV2 TGTGCCAGCAGGTACAACAGGGCCAGCTCCTACGAGCAGTACTTC CASRYNRASSYEQYF
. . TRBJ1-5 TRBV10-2 TGCGCCAGCAGTGTCGAACCTTTGTTAGCTTATAGCAATCAGCCCCAGCATTTT CASSVEPLLAYSNQPQHF
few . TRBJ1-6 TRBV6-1 TGTGCCAGCAGTGATCTCAATTCACCCCTCCACTTT CASSDLNSPLHF
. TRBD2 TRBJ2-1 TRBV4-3 TGCGCCAGCAGCCAAGACCGGACTAGCTCCTACAATGAGCAGTTCTTC CASSQDRTSSYNEQFF
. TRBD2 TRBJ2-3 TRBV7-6 TGTGCCAGCAGCTTAGAAGGCGGTAGCGGGGATAATACGCAGTATTTT CASSLEGGSGDNTQYF
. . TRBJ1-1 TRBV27 TGTGCCAGCAGTTTCGGTCTGGGGCACACTGAAGCTTTCTTT CASSFGLGHTEAFF